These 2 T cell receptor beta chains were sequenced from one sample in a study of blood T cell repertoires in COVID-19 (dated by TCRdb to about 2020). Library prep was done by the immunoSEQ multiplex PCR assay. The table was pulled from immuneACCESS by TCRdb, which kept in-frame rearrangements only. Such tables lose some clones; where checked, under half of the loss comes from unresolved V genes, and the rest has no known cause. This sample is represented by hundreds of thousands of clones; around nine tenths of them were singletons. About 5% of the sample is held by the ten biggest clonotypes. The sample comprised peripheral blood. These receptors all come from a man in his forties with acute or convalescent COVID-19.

For the CDR3, the DNA is TGTGCCAGTAGTATCGAAGCTAGCGGGGGAAAGACCCAGTACTTC. Translated, it gives CASSIEASGGKTQYF. The chain recombines TRBV19 with TRBJ2-5; 10 positions agree with TRBD2. This CDR3 is built from 15 residues. The V and J ends lost 3 bases and 6 bases, in that order; junction bases with no gene match: 7. Germline CDR1 reads LNHDA; CDR2 reads SQIVND (reference sequence).

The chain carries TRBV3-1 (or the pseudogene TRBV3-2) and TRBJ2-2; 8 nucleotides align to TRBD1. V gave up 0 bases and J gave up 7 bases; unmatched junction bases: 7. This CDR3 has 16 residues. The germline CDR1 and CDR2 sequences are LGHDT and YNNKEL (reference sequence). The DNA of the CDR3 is TGTGCCAGCAGCCAAGAGCGCCAGGGGGCCAACGGGGAGCTGTTTTTT. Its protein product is CASSQERQGANGELFF.